The 20 T cell receptor beta chains below all came from one sample that was sequenced in a study of blood T cell repertoires in COVID-19. Assay: immunoSEQ multiplex PCR; the TCRdb copy retains only in-frame clones and omits some. The sample lists tens of thousands of clones; approximately 86% were seen once. Sequenced sample: peripheral blood. These receptors all stem from a man aged 45-60 years with active COVID-19.

This rearrangement joins TRBV30 to TRBJ2-3; possible D gene TRBD2, 6 bases. The V end was cut by 0 bases, the J end by 0 bases, with 19 bases between. This CDR3 is built from 18 residues. In germline, CDR1 is GTSNPN, CDR2 SVGIG (reference sequence). CDR3 bases: TGTGCCTGGAGTGTACCTGGGGGGAGGCGGTCTAGCACAGATACGCAGTATTTT. It yields the protein CAWSVPGGRRSSTDTQYF.

V and J are TRBV4-1 and TRBJ2-1; D gene unclear. CDR3 length: 15 residues. Per the germline V gene, CDR1 is MGHRA and CDR2 is YSYEKL. Between the trimmed V and J ends, which lost 0 bases and 3 bases, there was a span of 9 bases. The CDR3: CASSQDPSLYNEQFF. In nucleotides, the CDR3 is TGCGCCAGCAGCCAAGATCCTTCACTCTACAATGAGCAGTTCTTC.

The V and J genes are TRBV19 and TRBJ2-2; 10 bases fit TRBD1. V gave up 3 bases and J gave up 5 bases; unmatched junction bases: 6. The germline CDR1 and CDR2 sequences are LNHDA and SQIVND (reference sequence). The CDR3 extends over 16 amino acids. The CDR3, as DNA: TGTGCCAGTAGTATCGGACAGGGGGTTCGTACCGGGGAGCTGTTTTTT. Translation gives CASSIGQGVRTGELFF.

The J gene is TRBJ2-2, the V gene TRBV7-3; 8 bases fit TRBD2. There are 14 residues in the CDR3. V trimming: 6 bases; J trimming: 0 bases; junction bases outside the gene matches: 0. Germline CDR1 SGHTA, CDR2 FQGTGA. This CDR3 reads CASRLAANTGELFF. CDR3 coding DNA: TGTGCCAGCAGACTAGCGGCGAACACCGGGGAGCTGTTTTTT.

The chain recombines TRBV7-2 with TRBJ1-2; tentatively, D is TRBD1 (6 bases). V was shortened by 2 bases and J by 8 bases, with 15 bases between the two germline ends. Germline V lookup: CDR1 SGHTA, CDR2 FQGNSA. This CDR3 region has 14 residues. CDR3 sequence reads: CASSLSRGPIGYTF. The CDR3 bases are TGTGCCAGCAGCTTATCCAGGGGACCGATAGGCTACACCTTC.

The V call is TRBV5-6, the J call TRBJ2-7, with TRBD1 matching over 11 bases. The V gene end was trimmed by 1 base and the J gene end by 3 bases; junction bases not matched to a gene: 6. This CDR3 spans 16 amino acids. CDR1 is SGHDT, CDR2 YYEEEE, per germline. The CDR3 loop is CASSLPGDRGDYEQYF. DNA of the CDR3: TGTGCCAGCAGCTTGCCAGGGGACAGGGGGGACTACGAGCAGTACTTC.

V is TRBV6-5 and J is TRBJ1-1; D is possibly TRBD1 (5 bases). Germline CDR1 reads MNHEY; CDR2 reads SVGAGI. The CDR3 sequence is 14 residues long. The V and J ends lost 7 bases and 4 bases respectively, with 16 bases between them. CDR3 bases: TGTGCCAGCAAGGGAGGGGCGCGCAGCACTGAAGCTTTCTTT. Translated: CASKGGARSTEAFF.

This chain joins TRBV19 and TRBJ2-1; no firm D call. From germline, CDR1 is LNHDA and CDR2 SQIVND (reference sequence). Trimming removed 3 bases from V and 3 bases from J, with 12 bases in between. The CDR3 covers 15 residues. CDR3 region: CASSMVKRYYNEQFF. CDR3 in DNA: TGTGCCAGTAGTATGGTTAAGCGCTACTACAATGAGCAGTTCTTC. The full variable domain, rest sourced from reference TRBV19 and TRBJ2-1, is DGGITQSPKYLFRKEGQNVTLSCEQNLNHDAMYWYRQDPGQGLRLIYYSQIVNDFQKGDIAEGYSVSREKKESFPLTVTSAQKNPTAFYLCASSMVKRYYNEQFFGPGTRLTVL.

The chain links TRBV9 to TRBJ2-3; no reliable D call. Germline CDR1 and CDR2: SGDLS and YYNGEE. CDR3 length: 16 residues. V lost 0 bases and J 4 bases, leaving 15 bases between the germline ends. The CDR3 sequence is CASSVAPRTSSDTQYF. The DNA of the CDR3 is TGTGCCAGCAGCGTAGCCCCTAGAACCTCATCAGATACGCAGTATTTT.

V usage is TRBV15 and J usage is TRBJ2-5; 8 positions match TRBD1. Germline V gene lookup returns CDR1 LNHNV and CDR2 YYDKDF (reference sequence). The CDR3 is made up of 16 amino acids. With V trimmed by 5 bases and J by 4 bases, 12 bases remained unmatched. In nucleotides, the CDR3 is TGTGCCACCAGCCCCACCCCCGGACAGGGCGGAGAGACCCAGTACTTC. Translated, it gives CATSPTPGQGGETQYF.

The CDR3 region is CASSSGGSTNEKLFF. CDR3 nucleotide sequence: TGCGCCAGCAGCTCGGGAGGATCAACTAATGAAAAACTGTTTTTT. The rearrangement links TRBV5-1 to TRBJ1-4, with no clear D. Germline loops: CDR1 SGHRS, CDR2 YFSETQ. The CDR3 runs 15 residues. Trimming took off 3 bases at V and 0 bases at J, with 9 bases between the two ends.

The chain uses TRBV2 and TRBJ2-3; D is possibly TRBD2 (6 bases). V was shortened by 9 bases and J by 0 bases, with 10 bases between the two germline ends. CDR3 length: 13 residues. The germline CDR1 and CDR2 sequences are SNHLY and FYNNEI. The CDR3 DNA reads as TGTGCCAGGTCGGGAGTCAGCACAGATACGCAGTATTTT. Its protein product is CARSGVSTDTQYF. The full variable domain, in which reference TRBV2 and TRBJ2-3 provide the parts outside the CDR3, is EPEVTQTPSHQVTQMGQEVILRCVPISNHLYFYWYRQILGQKVEFLVSFYNNEISEKSEIFDDQFSVERPDGSNFTLKIRSTKLEDSAMYFCARSGVSTDTQYFGPGTRLTVL.

This clone appeared a few times. The genes are TRBV7-2 and TRBJ1-1; D call uncertain. With 1 base removed from V and 0 bases from J, the gap between germline ends came to 12 bases. The CDR3 loop spans 16 amino acids. CDR1 and CDR2 from the germline V gene are SGHTA and FQGNSA. CDR3 amino acids: CASSLGGVALNTEAFF. In nucleotides, the CDR3 is TGTGCCAGCAGCTTAGGAGGTGTTGCTTTGAACACTGAAGCTTTCTTT.

The V call is TRBV5-1, the J call TRBJ2-7; tentative D call: TRBD1 (6 bases). Germline V gives CDR1 SGHRS, CDR2 YFSETQ. Trimming stripped 0 bases from V and 1 base from J, with 11 bases between. The CDR3 consists of 15 residues. The CDR3 nucleotides read TGCGCCAGCAGCTTGGTTGAACAGGGTTCCTACGAGCAGTACTTC. Translated, it gives CASSLVEQGSYEQYF.

The chain employs TRBV2 and TRBJ1-4; weak D call: TRBD1 (6 bases). V dropped 5 bases and J dropped 0 bases, with 10 bases sitting between them. Germline V gene lookup returns CDR1 SNHLY and CDR2 FYNNEI. This CDR3 is built from 15 residues. The CDR3 DNA reads as TGTGCCAGCAGTAGGGACACCTCAACTAATGAAAAACTGTTTTTT. Translating it yields CASSRDTSTNEKLFF.

V is TRBV29-1 and J is TRBJ1-2; 7 bases fit TRBD1. The V gene end was trimmed by 4 bases and the J gene end by 1 base; junction bases not matched to a gene: 3. The CDR3 covers 13 residues. Germline assignment: CDR1 SQVTM and CDR2 ANQGSEA. The CDR3 loop is CSVVQGNNYGYTF. The CDR3, as DNA: TGCAGCGTTGTACAGGGGAATAACTATGGCTACACCTTC.

J is TRBJ1-1 and V is TRBV18; 9 bases agree with TRBD1. Germline V gives CDR1 KGHSH, CDR2 LQKENI. This CDR3 contains 14 residues. V lost 4 bases to trimming and J lost 6 bases; unmatched junction nucleotides: 6. The CDR3 bases are TGTGCCAGCTCACTGGGACAGGGAGGCGCTGAAGCTTTCTTT. It is translated as CASSLGQGGAEAFF.

The V gene is TRBV2, the J gene TRBJ2-4; D perhaps matches TRBD1 (6 bases). The V gene lost 1 base and the J gene lost 0 bases, with 10 bases spanning the gap. This CDR3 comprises 16 residues. Germline V CDR1 and CDR2: SNHLY, FYNNEI. The CDR3 region is CASSEEGDIAKNIQYF. CDR3 coding DNA: TGTGCCAGCAGTGAAGAGGGGGACATAGCCAAAAACATTCAGTACTTC.

This chain connects TRBV18 to TRBJ1-2; 7 bases line up with TRBD1. Germline CDR1 and CDR2: KGHSH and LQKENI. The CDR3 length is 15 residues. V trimming: 3 bases; J trimming: 0 bases; junction bases outside the gene matches: 4. The CDR3 coding sequence is TGTGCCAGCTCACCCCCAGGGGGAGCTAACTATGGCTACACCTTC. It codes for CASSPPGGANYGYTF.

The chain employs TRBV7-2 and TRBJ1-2; D might be TRBD1 (6 bases). This CDR3 has 14 residues. V gave up 0 bases and J gave up 4 bases, with 9 bases separating them. Germline CDR1 is SGHTA and CDR2 is FQGNSA. The CDR3 DNA follows: TGTGCCAGCAGCTTAGCCCAGGGGAGCTATGGCTACACCTTC. Translating it yields CASSLAQGSYGYTF.